One sample yielded the 11 T cell receptor beta chains listed below, sequenced in a study of Ad26.COV2.S vaccination and SARS-CoV-2 variants. Treatment noted: approximately 18 received Ad26.COV2.S at low or high dose, single or two shots; a few received placebo; per-sample allocation not given. Sampling occurred on day 63 after the first vaccine or placebo injection. Using immunoSEQ multiplex PCR, the repertoire was profiled, and TCRdb retains in-frame clones only, with some absent. The table lists 300,000 to 350,000 clones, 85% to 90% of them singletons. The starting material was peripheral blood, obtained in a trial of Ad26.COV2.S vaccine versus placebo. The source of these receptors is a person aged 18-60 years who received the Ad26.COV2.S COVID-19 vaccine or a placebo.

V is TRBV7-2 and J is TRBJ1-3; D remains unclear. This CDR3 comprises 16 residues. Trimming stripped 1 base from V and 4 bases from J, with 14 bases between. Germline assignment: CDR1 SGHTA and CDR2 FQGNSA. CDR3 region: CASSLGTGPGGNTIYF. CDR3 coding DNA: TGTGCCAGCAGCTTAGGGACGGGCCCGGGGGGAAACACCATATATTTT.

In regard to this clone: Within the sample, other DNA sequences also encode this same CDR3. The chain recombines TRBV29-1 with TRBJ1-1; D is ambiguous. CDR1 and CDR2 (germline): SQVTM, ANQGSEA. The V and J ends lost 4 bases and 0 bases respectively, with 9 bases between them. The CDR3 consists of 13 residues. The CDR3: CSVGGRLNTEAFF. CDR3 DNA: TGCAGCGTTGGAGGCAGACTGAACACTGAAGCTTTCTTT.

The CDR3 DNA reads as TGTGCCAGTAGTATTCGAGTTCTAGCGGGGGCCAGCAAAGAGACCCAGTACTTC. Its translation is CASSIRVLAGASKETQYF. The V call is TRBV19, the J call TRBJ2-5; TRBD2 aligns across 10 bases. After removal of 3 bases from V and 3 bases from J, the junction contained 13 bases not matched to a gene. CDR3 length equals 18 residues. The V gene's germline CDR1 is LNHDA and CDR2 SQIVND (reference sequence).

The J gene is TRBJ2-3, the V gene TRBV5-4; 10 bases are shared with TRBD2. The CDR3 loop spans 14 amino acids. Per germline, CDR1 SGHNT and CDR2 YYREEE (reference sequence). With 4 bases clipped from V and 3 bases from J, the junction kept 2 bases outside the gene matches. CDR3 residues: CASSQREGTDTQYF. The CDR3 DNA is TGTGCCAGCAGCCAGCGGGAGGGAACAGATACGCAGTATTTT.

The chain carries TRBV4-3 and TRBJ2-7; the match to TRBD2 covers 9 bases. After removal of 4 bases from V and 4 bases from J, the junction contained 11 bases not matched to a gene. The CDR3 runs to 16 residues. Germline CDR1 and CDR2: LGHNA and YSLEER. The CDR3 sequence is CASSPRLAEIIYEQYF. DNA of the CDR3: TGCGCCAGCAGCCCGAGACTAGCGGAGATTATTTACGAGCAGTACTTC.

The gene calls are TRBV7-8 and TRBJ2-7; D gene unclear. Per germline, CDR1 SGHVS and CDR2 FQNEAQ. V was shortened by 5 bases and J by 3 bases, with 17 bases between the two germline ends. The CDR3 has 15 residues. The DNA for the CDR3 is TGTGCCAGCAGCACTGACCCGGCGATCATCTACGAGCAGTACTTC. Translated, it gives CASSTDPAIIYEQYF.

V is TRBV5-1 and J is TRBJ2-3; D possibly uses TRBD1 or TRBD2 (5 bases each). CDR3 length: 17 residues. Trimming removed 0 bases at V and 5 bases at J, with 19 bases between. CDR1 and CDR2 from the germline V gene are SGHRS and YFSETQ. The CDR3 protein is CASSLGHAGTRGDTQYF. CDR3 nucleotide sequence: TGCGCCAGCAGCTTGGGGCATGCCGGGACGAGAGGAGATACGCAGTATTTT.

This chain joins TRBV7-2 and TRBJ1-2; no definite D call. The CDR3 is made up of 15 amino acids. Trimming shortened V by 1 base and J by 6 bases, and 15 bases separated the two germline ends. The germline V gene has CDR1 SGHTA and CDR2 FQGNSA. The CDR3 bases are TGTGCCAGCAGCTTAGGCCCTGACCTAGCGGATGGCTACACCTTC. Translated: CASSLGPDLADGYTF.

The chain combines TRBV27 with TRBJ1-2; TRBD1 matches at 8 bases. The germline V gene has CDR1 MNHEY and CDR2 SMNVEV (reference sequence). Trimming at V came to 5 bases and at J to 6 bases, leaving 11 bases not matched to a gene. The CDR3 has 15 amino acids. Here the CDR3 reads CASSPWDRRWDGYTF. In DNA, the CDR3 is TGTGCCAGCAGTCCCTGGGACAGGCGTTGGGATGGCTACACCTTC.

CDR3: CASTAGETYEQYF. The CDR3 DNA reads TGTGCCAGCACCGCAGGGGAGACCTACGAGCAGTACTTC. The gene calls are TRBV2 and TRBJ2-7; a possible D gene is TRBD1 (6 bases). The CDR3 sequence is 13 residues long. Trimming removed 7 bases at V and 2 bases at J, with 12 bases between. Germline CDR1 reads SNHLY; CDR2 reads FYNNEI.

The CDR3 reads CASSGEGDTQYF. The CDR3 DNA reads as TGTGCCAGCAGCGGCGAGGGAGATACGCAGTATTTT. The rearrangement links TRBV9 to TRBJ2-3; a possible D gene is TRBD2 (5 bases). Trimming took 3 bases from V and 5 from J, leaving 7 bases between them. Germline loops: CDR1 SGDLS, CDR2 YYNGEE. The CDR3 consists of 12 residues.